This T cell receptor beta chain derives from a study of identical twins. Template switching added a universal primer site; cDNA carried unique molecular identifiers. TCRdb fed the 5' RACE reads into MiXCR, producing one record per CDR3 protein. The table includes about 890,000 distinct CDR3 sequences, 9% to 15% detected once. The CDR3 runs 15 residues. Germline CDR1 is MNHEY and CDR2 is SVGAGI. Trimming removed 0 bases from V and 1 base from J, with 9 bases in between. These data also featured in a second study, about yellow fever vaccine responses in identical twins.

The material sequenced was PBMCs. V is TRBV6-5 and J is TRBJ2-5, with a tentative D call TRBD2 (5 bases). The sequence derives from a woman aged 18-29 years in good health. CDR3: CASSYSEVRQETQYF. For the CDR3, the DNA is TGTGCCAGCAGTTACTCGGAGGTTCGCCAAGAGACCCAGTACTTC.